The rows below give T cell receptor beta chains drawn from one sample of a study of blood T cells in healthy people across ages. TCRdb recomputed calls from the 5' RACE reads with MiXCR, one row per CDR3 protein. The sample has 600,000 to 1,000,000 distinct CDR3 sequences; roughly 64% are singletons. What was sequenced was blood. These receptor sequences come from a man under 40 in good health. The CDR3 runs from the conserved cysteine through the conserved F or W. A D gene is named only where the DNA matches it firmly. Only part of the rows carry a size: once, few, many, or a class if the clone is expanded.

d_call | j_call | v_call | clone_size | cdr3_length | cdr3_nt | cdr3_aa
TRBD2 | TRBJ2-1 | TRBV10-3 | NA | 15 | TGTGCCATCAGTGAGGGACTAGCTCCCCTCAATGAGCAGTTCTTC | CAISEGLAPLNEQFF
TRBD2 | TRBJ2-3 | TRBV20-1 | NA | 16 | TGCAGTGCTGAGAGCCTAGCGGGGATGGGCACAGATACGCAGTATTTT | CSAESLAGMGTDTQYF
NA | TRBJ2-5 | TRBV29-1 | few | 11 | TGCAGCGTCCCCCGGGCAGATGAGCAGTACTTC | CSVPRADEQYF
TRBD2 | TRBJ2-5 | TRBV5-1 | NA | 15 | TGCGCCAGCATGGCTAGCGGGGGTCACCAAGAGACCCAGTACTTC | CASMASGGHQETQYF
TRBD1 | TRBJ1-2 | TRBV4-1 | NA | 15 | TGCGCCAGCAGCCATAGGACAGGGCCTAACTATGGCTACACCTTC | CASSHRTGPNYGYTF
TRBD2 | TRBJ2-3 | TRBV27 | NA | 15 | TGTGCCAGCAGTTCTTGGCGGGAGGGCCCAGATACGCAGTATTTT | CASSSWREGPDTQYF
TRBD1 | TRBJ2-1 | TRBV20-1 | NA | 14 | TGCAGTGCCACACCGGGACAGGGTAGCAATGAGCAGTTCTTC | CSATPGQGSNEQFF
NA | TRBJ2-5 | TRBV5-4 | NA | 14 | TGTGCCAGCAGAAAAATAACTGCGGGGGAGACCCAGTACTTC | CASRKITAGETQYF
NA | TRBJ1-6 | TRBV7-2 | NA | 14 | TGTGCCAGCAGCGCGGTTGCACGGAATTCACCCCTCCACTTT | CASSAVARNSPLHF
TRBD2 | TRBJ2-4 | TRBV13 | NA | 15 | TGTGCCAGCAGCTTTCGCGGGAGGGACAAAAACATTCAGTACTTC | CASSFRGRDKNIQYF
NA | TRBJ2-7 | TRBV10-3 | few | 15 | TGTGCCATCAGTGAGCCCCAGGGAACCTCCTACGAGCAGTACTTC | CAISEPQGTSYEQYF
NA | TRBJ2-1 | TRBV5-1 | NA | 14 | TGCGCCAGCAGCTTGAGGGGGGCGGAGGGTGAGCAGTTCTTC | CASSLRGAEGEQFF
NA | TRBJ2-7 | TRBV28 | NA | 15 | TGTGCCAGCATAAGTGAGGCCCTCCATTCGTACGAGCAGTACTTC | CASISEALHSYEQYF
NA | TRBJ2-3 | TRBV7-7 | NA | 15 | TGTGCTAGCAGCCTCGGCCGGTCTAGCACAGATACGCAGTATTTT | CASSLGRSSTDTQYF
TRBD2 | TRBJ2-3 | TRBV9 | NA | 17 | TGTGCCAGCAGCGTAGCTTGGGGAGCGGGAGCACCAGATACGCAGTATTTT | CASSVAWGAGAPDTQYF
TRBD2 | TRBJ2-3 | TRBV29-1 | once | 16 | TGCAGCGTTGAAGGTGGACTAGCGGGAGGGGTAGATACGCAGTATTTT | CSVEGGLAGGVDTQYF
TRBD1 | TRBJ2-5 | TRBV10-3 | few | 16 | TGTGCCATCAGTGACCCGGACAGGGGGCTCGGAGAGACCCAGTACTTC | CAISDPDRGLGETQYF
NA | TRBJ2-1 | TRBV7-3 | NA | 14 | TGTGCCAGCAGCTTAGCGGCTTTTGGTTATGAGCAGTTCTTC | CASSLAAFGYEQFF
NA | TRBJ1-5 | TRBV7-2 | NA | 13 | TGTGCCAGCAGCTTAGAGCCACCTCAGCCCCAGCATTTT | CASSLEPPQPQHF
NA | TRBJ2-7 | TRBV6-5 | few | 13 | TGTGCCAGCAACCCAGCTTACTCCTACGAGCAGTACTTC | CASNPAYSYEQYF
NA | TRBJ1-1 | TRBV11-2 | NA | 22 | TGTGCCAGCAGCTTAGTCGTGGGGGTCTCGTCAGGGTACAAGATTTATAGCACTGAAGCTTTCTTT | CASSLVVGVSSGYKIYSTEAFF
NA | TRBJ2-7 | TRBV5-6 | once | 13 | TGTGCCAGCAGCCTAGTCCTCACAGATGAGCAGTACTTC | CASSLVLTDEQYF
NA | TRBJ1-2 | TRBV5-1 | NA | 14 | TGCGCCAGCAGCTTGAGAGACCCTAACTATGGCTACACCTTC | CASSLRDPNYGYTF
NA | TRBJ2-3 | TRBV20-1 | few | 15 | TGCAGTGCTATCATAGGCAGCGGTCCCTACGATACGCAGTATTTT | CSAIIGSGPYDTQYF
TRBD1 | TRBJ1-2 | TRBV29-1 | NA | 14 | TGCAGCGTTGTAATAGGGGGCGTTTGGGAAGGCTACACCTTC | CSVVIGGVWEGYTF
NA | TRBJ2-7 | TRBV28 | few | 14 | TGTGCCAGCAGACACCCCGACATCTTATACGAGCAGTACTTC | CASRHPDILYEQYF
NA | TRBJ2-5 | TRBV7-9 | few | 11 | TGTGCCAGCAGCTTAGAGGGACCCCAGTACTTC | CASSLEGPQYF
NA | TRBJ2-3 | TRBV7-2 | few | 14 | TGTGCCAGCAGCTTTCGACAGTTCCCAGATACGCAGTATTTT | CASSFRQFPDTQYF
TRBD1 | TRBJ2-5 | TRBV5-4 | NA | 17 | TGTGCCAGCAGCTTGGGTCCCGACAGGGTAAGGCGCGAGACCCAGTACTTC | CASSLGPDRVRRETQYF
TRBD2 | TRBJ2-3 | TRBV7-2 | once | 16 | TGTGCCAGCAGCTTAGGGGTAGCGGGGGGCACAGATACGCAGTATTTT | CASSLGVAGGTDTQYF
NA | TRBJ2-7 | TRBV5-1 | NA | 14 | TGCGCCAGCAGCTTAGGGGCTACGACCTACGAGCAGTACTTC | CASSLGATTYEQYF
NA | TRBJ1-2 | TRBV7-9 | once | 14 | TGTGCCAGCAGACCCACCGGGCCTCTCTATGGCTACACCTTC | CASRPTGPLYGYTF
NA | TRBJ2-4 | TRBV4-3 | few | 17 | TGCGCCAGCAGCCAAGATCTCCCCGGCGTAGCCAAAAACATTCAGTACTTC | CASSQDLPGVAKNIQYF
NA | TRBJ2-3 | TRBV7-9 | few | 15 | TGTGCCAGCAGCACAACTACGGAGAACACAGATACGCAGTATTTT | CASSTTTENTDTQYF
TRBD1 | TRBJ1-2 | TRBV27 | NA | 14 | TGTGCCAGCAGTTTATTGACAGGGTATGGAGGCTACACCTTC | CASSLLTGYGGYTF
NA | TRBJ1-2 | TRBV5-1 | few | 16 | TGCGCCAGCAGCGATAAGGCCTCCAGGGATAACTATGGCTACACCTTC | CASSDKASRDNYGYTF
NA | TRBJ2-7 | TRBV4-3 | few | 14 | TGCGCCAGCAGCCATGATCCGGGAAACTACGAGCAGTACTTC | CASSHDPGNYEQYF
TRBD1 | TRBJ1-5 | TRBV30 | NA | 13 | TGTGCCTGGACCCAGGGGGTCGGACAGCCCCAGCATTTT | CAWTQGVGQPQHF
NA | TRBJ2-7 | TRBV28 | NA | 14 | TGTGCCAGCAGTGTCTTCCTTAGTAGGTACGAGCAGTACTTC | CASSVFLSRYEQYF
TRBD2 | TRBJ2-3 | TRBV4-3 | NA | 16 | TGCGCCAGCAGCCGAACCTGGACTAGCGGCACAGATACGCAGTATTTT | CASSRTWTSGTDTQYF
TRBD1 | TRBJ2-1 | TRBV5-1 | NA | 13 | TGCGCCAGCAGCCAGGACAGGAACAATGAGCAGTTCTTC | CASSQDRNNEQFF
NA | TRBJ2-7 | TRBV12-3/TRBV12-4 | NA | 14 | TGTGCCAGCAGTTTAGCGGCCTTCTTCGGAATTCAGTACTTC | CASSLAAFFGIQYF
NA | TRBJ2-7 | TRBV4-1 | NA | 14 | TGCGCCAGCAGCCAAGGGGACGGTACCTACGAGCAGTACTTC | CASSQGDGTYEQYF
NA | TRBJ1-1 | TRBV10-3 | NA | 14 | TGTGCCATAAGACAGAACTTCATGAACACTGAAGCTTTCTTT | CAIRQNFMNTEAFF
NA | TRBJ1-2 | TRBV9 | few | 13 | TGTGCCAGCAGCCTTCGGGGGGGCGGCGGCTACACCTTC | CASSLRGGGGYTF
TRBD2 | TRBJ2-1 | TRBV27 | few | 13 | TGTGCCAGCAGTACACTACTAGCGAATGAGCAGTTCTTC | CASSTLLANEQFF
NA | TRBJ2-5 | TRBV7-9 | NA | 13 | TGTGCCAGCAGCTTAGAGGTCCTCAATGAGCAGTACTTC | CASSLEVLNEQYF
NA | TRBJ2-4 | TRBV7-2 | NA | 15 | TGTGCCAGCAGCCGACAGGGAGGGGCCAAAAACATTCAGTACTTC | CASSRQGGAKNIQYF
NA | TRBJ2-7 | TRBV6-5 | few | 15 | TGTGCCAGCAGTTGGCTCTTTGAGGGGCGCTACGAGCAGTACTTC | CASSWLFEGRYEQYF
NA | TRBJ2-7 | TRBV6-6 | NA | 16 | TGTGCCAGCAGTTACTCTGACCGGGACATACTCTACGAGCAGTACTTC | CASSYSDRDILYEQYF
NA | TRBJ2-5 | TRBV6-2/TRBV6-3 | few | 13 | TGTGCCAGCAACAGAGGGTCAGAAGAGACCCAGTACTTC | CASNRGSEETQYF
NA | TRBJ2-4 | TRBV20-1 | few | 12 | TGCAGTGTCAAGACCCGCGGGGACATTCAGTACTTC | CSVKTRGDIQYF
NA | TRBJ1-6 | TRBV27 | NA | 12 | TGTGCCAGCGGGACGGGGGATTCACCCCTCCACTTT | CASGTGDSPLHF
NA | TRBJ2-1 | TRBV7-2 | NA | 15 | TGTGCCAGCAGCTTAGGGGTCTCGAAGGTCAATGAGCAGTTCTTC | CASSLGVSKVNEQFF
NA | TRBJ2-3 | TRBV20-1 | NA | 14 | TGCAGTGCTAGAGATGGTCGTTTTACAGATACGCAGTATTTT | CSARDGRFTDTQYF
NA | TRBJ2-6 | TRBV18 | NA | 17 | TGTGCCAGCTCACCACCGATGAGATACTCTGGGGCCAACGTCCTGACTTTC | CASSPPMRYSGANVLTF